This T cell receptor beta chain was identified during a study of cytomegalovirus exposure and HLA in healthy donors. Study-level points and caveats: Roughly even sequencing depth across donors was the assumption behind the presence/absence analyses. Some TCR beta chains (about 180 of them) were listed as cytomegalovirus-associated.

A remark on this clone: What it binds is not known.

Both 60 Vbeta primers and 13 Jbeta primers went into the PCR. Generated by immunoSEQ multiplex PCR, the TCRdb table keeps only in-frame clones and is missing some. The table has 150,000 to 200,000 clones, about four fifths seen once. Germline V gene data show CDR1 as LNHDA and CDR2 as SQIVND (reference sequence). The ends were cut back, 1 base at V and 11 bases at J, with 15 bases in the middle. The CDR3 covers 14 residues. The chain has TRBV19 and TRBJ1-5; maybe TRBD1 (5 bases). Source material: PBMCs. This TCR was sampled from a man aged 25 to 40 in good health and CMV-seropositive. Here the CDR3 DNA reads TGTGCCAGTAGTATAGGACGGGACTCCGGGGCCCAGCATTTT. Its protein is CASSIGRDSGAQHF.